The subject of this entry is one T cell receptor (beta chain). It lacks a known antigen. No base-level quality is on record; no much larger clone is a single base apart. What the time point label conveys for this sample: pretreatment peripheral blood. The cohort comprised nearly 30 patients with locally advanced or metastatic urothelial carcinoma treated at Memorial Sloan Kettering on a trial protocol. Peripheral blood mononuclear cells were collected pretreatment and during treatment, at between 1 and 8 total time points per patient. The Qiagen DNeasy Blood extraction kit was used to purify genomic DNA from total PBMCs and tumor samples. PBMCs were collected pretreatment and during treatment, and were isolated and stored as previously described. According to the germline V gene (reference sequence), CDR1 reads GTSNPN and CDR2 reads SVGIG. V drops 3 bases and J drops 0 bases, leaving 9 bases in between. Counted from cysteine to phenylalanine, this CDR3 has 15 amino acids. Only the CDR3 DNA is retained, 45 bases long and in frame from the first base.

The data derive from a study of PD-L1 blockade in urothelial cancer (dated by TCRdb to about 2017). In terms of the full investigation: All patients started therapy in the mid-2010s and received atezolizumab 1,200 mg intravenously every 3 weeks. Patients had an ECOG performance status of 0 or 1 and had received between 0 and 3 prior chemotherapy regimens. In the same patients who had TCR sequencing, pretreatment tumors also underwent whole exome sequencing and RNA sequencing. Durable clinical benefit was achieved by nine patients but not by the remaining 20. Some 30 patients had pretreatment blood TCR-seq, roughly 24 had at least one posttreatment blood collection, and roughly 24 had tumor TCR-seq. Durable clinical benefit was defined as a progression-free survival longer than 6 months, and TCR features were additionally tested against progression-free survival and overall survival. About 90% of the roughly 29 patients were males with bladder-origin urothelial cancer, and about 60% of the roughly 29 reported a prior smoking history. Blood samples gave median yields of approximately 130,000 T cells and over 80,000 unique TCRs, along with a median clonality of 0.080. The study was an exploratory multi-omic analysis of somatic, immune and clinical correlates of response to PD-L1 blockade with atezolizumab in urothelial cancer. Blood samples were analyzed at two time points: 3 weeks after treatment start (second dose) and 6 weeks after treatment start. Pretreatment tumor samples, along with matched peripheral blood collected serially before and after atezolizumab treatment, underwent TCR sequencing. Findings and caveats that apply to the study as a whole: Among patients with durable benefit, tumor-associated TCR clones showed greater expansion in peripheral blood 3 weeks after treatment started (n of about 21, p = 0.022). Small sample size (n of about 30) and many exploratory analyses mean the results are intended to be hypothesis-generating. Improved progression-free and overall survival was associated with having pretreatment peripheral blood TCR clonality below the median.

To estimate absolute template abundance from read counts, synthetic TCR analog templates were spiked into each PCR. TCRbeta CDR3 regions were amplified from genomic DNA with bias-controlled V and J gene primers using the immunoSEQ assay. Sequencing of rearranged TCRbeta segments was performed at approximately 20X coverage. As for the authors' bioinformatics: Sequencing errors were corrected by clustering, and CDR3s were annotated against IMGT so that V, D and J genes could be assigned. Out-of-frame and stop-codon sequences were excluded, and only productive TCRbeta rearrangements were used in downstream analyses. Clonality was calculated as one minus the Shannon entropy normalized by the log of the number of unique productive sequences. Fisher's exact test with Benjamini-Hochberg correction, using a cutoff of adjusted p below 0.01, was how clones that differed between time points or between blood and tumor were identified. Not all clones reach the TCRdb copy of this immuneACCESS table, which keeps in-frame sequences only. Checked studies attribute under half of the gap to unresolved V genes and leave the rest unexplained. The V and J calls and clone size come from that table; D and trimming were worked out from the DNA. This sample comprises 30,000 to 40,000 clones, about 87% of them detected only once. Of the sample, approximately 15% is held by the ten largest clones.

The source material was PBMCs, sampled around atezolizumab (anti-PD-L1) treatment. The chain uses TRBV30 and TRBJ2-6; 5 matching bases give a weak D call of TRBD1. The TCR comes from a man aged 55 to 70 with urothelial cancer. At the DNA level, the sequence is TGTGCCTGGAGCAGGGATGGCTCTGGGGCCAACGTCCTGACTTTC. The translation is CAWSRDGSGANVLTF.